This TCR beta chain was identified in a study of T cell responses to AZD1222 COVID-19 vaccine. Data came from immunoSEQ multiplex PCR; TCRdb stores just in-frame clones and leaves some out. This table holds 150,000 to 200,000 clones, roughly 87% found once. Details on this clone: Its antigen is unidentified.

V lost 7 bases, J lost 4 bases, and 8 bases lay in between. Looked up from germline, CDR1 is LNHDA and CDR2 is SQIVND (reference sequence). CDR3 size: 12 residues. Study-wide results and limits: The breadth and depth of Spike-specific TCRs increased once two AZD1222 doses had been given.

The gene calls are TRBV19 and TRBJ1-5; D may be TRBD1 (5 bases). The sequence derives from an adult who received the AZD1222 COVID-19 vaccine. This material consisted of peripheral blood, taken 28 days after the second AZD1222 dose. The chain's CDR3 is CASKAGNQPQHF. The CDR3 bases are TGTGCCAGTAAAGCAGGGAATCAGCCCCAGCATTTT. The full variable domain, completed using reference TRBV19 and TRBJ1-5, is DGGITQSPKYLFRKEGQNVTLSCEQNLNHDAMYWYRQDPGQGLRLIYYSQIVNDFQKGDIAEGYSVSREKKESFPLTVTSAQKNPTAFYLCASKAGNQPQHFGDGTRLSIL.